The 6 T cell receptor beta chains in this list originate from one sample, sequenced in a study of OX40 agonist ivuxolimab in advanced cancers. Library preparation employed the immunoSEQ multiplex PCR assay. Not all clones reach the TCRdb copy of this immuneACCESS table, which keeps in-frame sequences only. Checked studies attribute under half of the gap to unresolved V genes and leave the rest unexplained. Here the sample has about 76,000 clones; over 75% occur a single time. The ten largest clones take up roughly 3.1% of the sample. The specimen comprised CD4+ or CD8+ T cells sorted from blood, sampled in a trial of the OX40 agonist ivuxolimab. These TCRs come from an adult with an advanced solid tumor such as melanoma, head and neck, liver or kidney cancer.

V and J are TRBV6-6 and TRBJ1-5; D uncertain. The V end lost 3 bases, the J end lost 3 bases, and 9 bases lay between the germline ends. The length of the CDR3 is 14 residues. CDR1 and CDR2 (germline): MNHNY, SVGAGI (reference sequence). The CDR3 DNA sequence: TGTGCCAGCAGTTATAGGCAGGTCAATCAGCCCCAGCATTTT. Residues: CASSYRQVNQPQHF.

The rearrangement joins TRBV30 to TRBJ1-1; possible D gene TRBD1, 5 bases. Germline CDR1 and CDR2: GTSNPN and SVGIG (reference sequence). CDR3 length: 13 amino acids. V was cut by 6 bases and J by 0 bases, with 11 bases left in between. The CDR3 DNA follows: TGTGCCTGTCTGGGACGGTTGAACACTGAAGCTTTCTTT. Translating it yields CACLGRLNTEAFF.

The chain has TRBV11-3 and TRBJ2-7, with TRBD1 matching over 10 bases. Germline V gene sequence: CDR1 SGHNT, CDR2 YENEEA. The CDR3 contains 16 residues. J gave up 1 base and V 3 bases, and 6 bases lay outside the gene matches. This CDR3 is CASSFSPGQGSYEQYF. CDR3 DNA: TGTGCCAGCAGCTTCTCCCCGGGACAGGGGTCCTACGAGCAGTACTTC. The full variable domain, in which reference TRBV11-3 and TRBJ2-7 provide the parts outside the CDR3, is EAGVVQSPRYKIIEKKQPVAFWCNPISGHNTLYWYLQNLGQGPELLIRYENEEAVDDSQLPKDRFSAERLKGVDSTLKIQPAELGDSAVYLCASSFSPGQGSYEQYFGPGTRLTVT.

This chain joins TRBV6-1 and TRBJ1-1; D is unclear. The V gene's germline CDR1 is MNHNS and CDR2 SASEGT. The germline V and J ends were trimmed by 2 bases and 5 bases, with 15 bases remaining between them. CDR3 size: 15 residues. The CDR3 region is CASSERTGSSTEAFF. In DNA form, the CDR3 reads TGTGCCAGCAGTGAAAGAACCGGGAGTAGTACTGAAGCTTTCTTT.

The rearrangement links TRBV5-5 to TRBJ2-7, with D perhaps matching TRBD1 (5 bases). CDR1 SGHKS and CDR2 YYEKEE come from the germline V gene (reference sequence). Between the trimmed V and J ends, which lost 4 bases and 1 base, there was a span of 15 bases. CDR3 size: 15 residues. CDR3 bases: TGTGCCAGCAGCCCAACCCCTCAGGGATCCTACGAGCAGTACTTC. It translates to CASSPTPQGSYEQYF.

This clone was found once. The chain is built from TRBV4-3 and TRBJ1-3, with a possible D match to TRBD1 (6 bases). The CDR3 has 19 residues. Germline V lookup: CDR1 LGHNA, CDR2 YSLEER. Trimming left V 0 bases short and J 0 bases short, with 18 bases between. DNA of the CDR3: TGCGCCAGCAGCCAAGATGATTATGGGGGCCGTAGCTCTGGAAACACCATATATTTT. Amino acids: CASSQDDYGGRSSGNTIYF.